A single sample gave rise to the 7 T cell receptor beta chains below, sequenced in a study of T cells in Graves' hyperthyroidism and ophthalmopathy. Amplified regions were TCR beta CDR3 sequences from RNA transcripts. A set of HTBI primers served as the primers for a first-round RT-PCR of the TCR CDR3. TCRdb called the multiplex PCR reads again in MiXCR, with one record for every CDR3 protein. Here the sample spans more than 500,000 distinct CDR3 sequences, about 17% being singletons. Sequencing was carried out using blood. The receptor set was obtained from a woman under 40 with Graves' hyperthyroidism.

The chain couples TRBV7-3 to TRBJ2-1; weak D call: TRBD2 (7 bases). Germline V gives CDR1 SGHTA, CDR2 FQGTGA. This CDR3 region has 15 residues. The V end lost 1 base, the J end lost 8 bases, and 15 bases lay between the germline ends. CDR3 amino acids: CASSLMGGRIDEQFF. CDR3 nucleotide sequence: TGTGCCAGCAGCTTAATGGGGGGGCGCATCGATGAGCAGTTCTTC. Complete variable domain (other parts from reference TRBV7-3 and TRBJ2-1): GAGVSQTPSNKVTEKGKYVELRCDPISGHTALYWYRQSLGQGPEFLIYFQGTGAADDSGLPNDRFFAVRPEGSVSTLKIQRTERGDSAVYLCASSLMGGRIDEQFFGPGTRLTVL.

As concerns this clonotype: A much larger clone lies one base from this, so it may be a read error. The gene calls are TRBV6-2 or TRBV6-3 and TRBJ2-7; a possible D gene is TRBD1 (6 bases). CDR3 size: 14 residues. Looked up from germline, CDR1 is MNHEY and CDR2 is SVGEGT. The CDR3 loop reads CARSYGDNSYEQYF. The CDR3 bases are TGTGCCCGCAGTTACGGGGACAACTCCTACGAGCAGTACTTC.

This clonotype was seen a handful of times. The chain joins TRBV29-1 to TRBJ2-1; D gene uncertain. Looked up from germline, CDR1 is SQVTM and CDR2 is ANQGSEA. The length of the CDR3 is 13 residues. The V gene lost 5 bases and the J gene lost 5 bases, with 13 bases spanning the gap. The CDR3: CSVFSGQHNEQFF. CDR3 coding DNA: TGCAGCGTTTTTAGTGGTCAGCACAATGAGCAGTTCTTC.

A few counts support this clonotype. The genes are TRBV20-1 and TRBJ1-3; 10 positions match TRBD1. The CDR3 is 17 residues long. Per germline, CDR1 DFQATT and CDR2 SNEGSKA (reference sequence). Unmatched junction bases numbered 6, after V lost 0 bases and J lost 1 base. For the CDR3, the DNA is TGCAGTGCTAGAGATTTGAGACAGGGGGCATCTGGAAACACCATATATTTT. This gives the protein CSARDLRQGASGNTIYF.

This clonotype has only a few counts. This rearrangement joins TRBV30 to TRBJ2-7; TRBD2 matches 8 bases. This CDR3 comprises 16 residues. Germline CDR1 GTSNPN, CDR2 SVGIG (reference sequence). V shed 2 bases, J shed 0 bases, and the junction held 9 bases outside the gene matches. The CDR3 reads CAWSSTRTSSSYEQYF. The DNA for the CDR3 is TGTGCCTGGAGTTCGACTCGGACTAGCTCCTCCTACGAGCAGTACTTC. The entire variable domain, with the rest obtained from reference TRBV30 and TRBJ2-7, is as follows: SQTIHQWPATLVQPVGSPLSLECTVEGTSNPNLYWYRQAAGRGLQLLFYSVGIGQISSEVPQNLSASRPQDRQFILSSKKLLLSDSGFYLCAWSSTRTSSSYEQYFGPGTRLTVT.

This clonotype has at least ten counts. The chain employs TRBV20-1 and TRBJ1-5; TRBD1 aligns across 7 bases. CDR1 is DFQATT and CDR2 is SNEGSKA in the germline V gene (reference sequence). J lost 2 bases, V lost 5 bases, and 6 bases had no gene match. The length of the CDR3 is 14 residues. The DNA of the CDR3 is TGCAGTGCTCTACAGGGGAAGGGCAATCAGCCCCAGCATTTT. It is translated as CSALQGKGNQPQHF.

There are a few counts of this clonotype. J is TRBJ1-1 and V is TRBV9, with a tentative D call TRBD1 (5 bases). The length of the CDR3 is 15 residues. Germline loops: CDR1 SGDLS, CDR2 YYNGEE. Trimming left V 0 bases short and J 4 bases short, with 13 bases between. As DNA, the CDR3 is TGTGCCAGCAGCGTAGACCGGGGGGGTTCCACTGAAGCTTTCTTT. Translation: CASSVDRGGSTEAFF.